A single sample gave rise to the 2 T cell receptor beta chains below, sequenced in a study of blood T cell repertoires in COVID-19. The assay was immunoSEQ multiplex PCR, and TCRdb's table has in-frame clones only and misses some. The sample holds 70,000 to 95,000 clones, roughly nine tenths seen once. Sequenced: peripheral blood. These receptors came from a man between 45 and 60 years old with COVID-19, enrolled during active disease.

The V gene is TRBV7-9, the J gene TRBJ1-1; D perhaps matches TRBD1 (6 bases). CDR1 and CDR2 (germline): SEHNR, FQNEAQ (reference sequence). V dropped 1 base and J dropped 11 bases, with 11 bases sitting between them. This CDR3 spans 12 amino acids. The CDR3 protein is CASSLVQDRAFF. For the CDR3, the DNA is TGTGCCAGCAGCTTAGTACAAGACAGGGCTTTCTTT.

V is TRBV7-9 and J is TRBJ1-2; no firm D call. Per germline, CDR1 SEHNR and CDR2 FQNEAQ (reference sequence). This CDR3 comprises 13 residues. Trimming shortened V by 2 bases and J by 4 bases, and 8 bases separated the two germline ends. The CDR3 sequence: CASSLPGLYGYTF. The CDR3 nucleotides are TGTGCCAGCAGCTTACCAGGTCTCTATGGCTACACCTTC. The variable domain in full, completed from reference TRBV7-9 and TRBJ1-2, reads DTGVSQNPRHKITKRGQNVTFRCDPISEHNRLYWYRQTLGQGPEFLTYFQNEAQLEKSRLLSDRFSAERPKGSFSTLEIQRTEQGDSAMYLCASSLPGLYGYTFGSGTRLTVV.